This T cell receptor (beta chain) emerged from a study of PD-1 blockade in classical Hodgkin lymphoma. Germline CDR1 WSHSY, CDR2 SAAADI. The CDR3 length is 14 residues. V trimming: 6 bases; J trimming: 1 base; junction bases outside the gene matches: 5. The table came from immunoSEQ multiplex PCR; TCRdb's copy has only in-frame clones and leaves some out. In the table there are about 31,000 clones, around 85% of which are singletons. Study observations and caveats: No one has yet defined what causes the repertoire differences, which may be disease activity or prior therapy. It was reported that newly diagnosed patients had less baseline TCR diversity than healthy donors.

Worth noting for this clone: The antigen remains unidentified.

Stated time point: cycle 4 day 1 (C4D1), after six to seven weeks of nivolumab. Relapse after autologous stem cell transplantation occurred in every patient, and brentuximab vedotin exposure varied. The patients, who had relapsed/refractory classical Hodgkin lymphoma, achieved best responses of complete response, partial response or progressive disease. V usage is TRBV10-2 and J usage is TRBJ1-1; 7 positions agree with TRBD1. This receptor was identified in a human donor with classical Hodgkin lymphoma. The starting material was peripheral blood mononuclear cells (PBMCs), obtained before the fourth cycle of nivolumab. The DNA of the CDR3 is TGCGCCAGCAGACAGGACAGGTCGAACACTGAAGCTTTCTTT. The encoded protein is CASRQDRSNTEAFF.